This T cell receptor beta chain was obtained from a study of blood T cell repertoires in COVID-19. Across the study: Material from acute and convalescent COVID-19 was sourced from the United States, Italy and Spain. T cells, B-cell-depleted T cells, or PBMCs provided the cDNA or gDNA that served as material.

This table comes from immunoSEQ multiplex PCR, and its TCRdb copy is limited to in-frame clones, with some not included. This sample has around 71,000 clones, with about 70% found just once. V lost 2 bases and J 6 bases, leaving 11 bases between the germline ends. The CDR3 has 14 amino acids. Germline values: CDR1 MDHEN, CDR2 SYDVKM. The clonotype was recovered from a woman aged 80 or older with active or convalescent COVID-19. The chain employs TRBV28 and TRBJ1-5; D remains ambiguous. The sequencing sample was made of peripheral blood. The CDR3 region is CASSLRVVGQPQHF. The CDR3, as DNA: TGTGCCAGCAGTTTACGGGTGGTCGGTCAGCCCCAGCATTTT.